This T cell receptor (beta chain) was identified during a study of read filtering for tumor transcriptome and immune sequencing. From about 400 ng of RNA, a library with molecular barcoded alpha/delta and beta/gamma adaptors was made. A single record per CDR3 protein comes from TCRdb applying MiXCR to the reads. The sample includes approximately 93,000 distinct CDR3 sequences, about a fifth of them seen just once. Study results and limitations: The CD138-negative fraction was mixed bone marrow immune cells, not pure T cells.

V was cut by 2 bases and J by 6 bases, with 17 bases left in between. CDR1 and CDR2 from the germline V gene are KGHSY and FQNENV. The CDR3 consists of 16 residues. This clonotype has a handful of counts. The antigen remains unidentified. The gene calls are TRBV16 and TRBJ1-5, with D possibly matching TRBD1 (5 bases). The clonotype originates from a donor aged 40 or older with multiple myeloma. The sample comprised a population of CD138-negative cells sorted from bone marrow. The CDR3 nucleotides are TGTGCCAGCAGCCAAACCTGGGGGGTTTTGGGTCAGCCCCAGCATTTT. Its protein is CASSQTWGVLGQPQHF.